Listed below are T cell receptor beta chains from one sample, sequenced in a study of cytotoxic CD8 clonotypes in ibrutinib-treated CLL. The data were produced by immunoSEQ multiplex PCR, yet TCRdb's version contains in-frame clones alone and is incomplete. The profile shows 330,000 or so clones, under 70% of them singletons. The starting material was PBMCs, obtained after 36 months of ibrutinib treatment. These receptors all stem from a human donor with chronic lymphocytic leukemia. The CDR3 runs from the conserved cysteine through the conserved F or W. The D gene is left open where the match is weak. Not every row has a clone size; where given, it reads once, few, many or a size class.

j_call: TRBJ2-7
d_call: -
clone_size: -
v_call: TRBV4-3
cdr3_aa: CASSQGSGSYEQYF
cdr3_nt: TGCGCCAGCAGCCAAGGTTCGGGGTCCTACGAGCAGTACTTC

j_call: TRBJ1-3
d_call: -
clone_size: -
v_call: TRBV12-2
cdr3_aa: CASRLGGGTTGNTIYF
cdr3_nt: TGTGCAAGTCGCTTAGGAGGTGGGACTACTGGAAACACCATATATTTT

j_call: TRBJ2-1
d_call: TRBD2
clone_size: -
v_call: TRBV7-3
cdr3_aa: CASSPSGGAWNEQFF
cdr3_nt: TGTGCCAGCAGTCCTAGCGGGGGGGCTTGGAATGAGCAGTTCTTC

j_call: TRBJ1-3
d_call: -
clone_size: -
v_call: TRBV11-2
cdr3_aa: CASSPMKGRNTIYF
cdr3_nt: TGTGCCAGCAGCCCCATGAAGGGTAGAAACACCATATATTTT

j_call: TRBJ2-5
d_call: -
clone_size: -
v_call: TRBV13
cdr3_aa: CASSPSREYETQYF
cdr3_nt: TGTGCCAGCAGCCCAAGCAGGGAGTACGAGACCCAGTACTTC

j_call: TRBJ1-2
d_call: TRBD1
clone_size: -
v_call: TRBV7-9
cdr3_aa: CASSLSLDRAYTF
cdr3_nt: TGTGCCAGCAGCTTATCCCTGGACAGGGCCTACACCTTC

j_call: TRBJ2-7
d_call: TRBD2
clone_size: few
v_call: TRBV27
cdr3_aa: CASSTTSGTYEQYF
cdr3_nt: TGTGCCAGCAGTACGACTAGCGGGACCTACGAGCAGTACTTC

j_call: TRBJ1-2
d_call: -
clone_size: -
v_call: TRBV5-6
cdr3_aa: CASSRTDTNYGYTF
cdr3_nt: TGTGCCAGCAGCCGGACGGATACTAACTATGGCTACACCTTC

j_call: TRBJ2-5
d_call: TRBD2
clone_size: few
v_call: TRBV5-1
cdr3_aa: CASSLAPSGGGETQYF
cdr3_nt: TGCGCCAGCAGCTTGGCCCCGAGCGGGGGGGGAGAGACCCAGTACTTC

j_call: TRBJ2-4
d_call: TRBD2
clone_size: -
v_call: TRBV20-1
cdr3_aa: CSAFLAGVQYF
cdr3_nt: TGCAGTGCTTTCTTAGCGGGAGTTCAGTACTTC

j_call: TRBJ2-2
d_call: TRBD1
clone_size: -
v_call: TRBV19
cdr3_aa: CASSINKDRTNTGELFF
cdr3_nt: TGTGCCAGTAGTATCAACAAGGACAGGACGAACACCGGGGAGCTGTTTTTT

j_call: TRBJ1-1
d_call: -
clone_size: -
v_call: TRBV7-2
cdr3_aa: CASTILRGGTEAFF
cdr3_nt: TGTGCCAGCACCATACTTCGAGGGGGCACTGAAGCTTTCTTT

j_call: TRBJ2-3
d_call: -
clone_size: -
v_call: TRBV18
cdr3_aa: CASSPEASTDTQYF
cdr3_nt: TGTGCCAGCTCACCAGAGGCCAGCACAGATACGCAGTATTTT

j_call: TRBJ1-5
d_call: TRBD1
clone_size: -
v_call: TRBV27
cdr3_aa: CASSRDSGHQPQHF
cdr3_nt: TGTGCCAGCAGTAGGGACAGCGGACATCAGCCCCAGCATTTT

j_call: TRBJ2-7
d_call: -
clone_size: -
v_call: TRBV6-5
cdr3_aa: CASSSGQLSYEQYF
cdr3_nt: TGTGCCAGCAGTTCCGGACAGCTTTCCTACGAGCAGTACTTC

j_call: TRBJ2-7
d_call: -
clone_size: few
v_call: TRBV27
cdr3_aa: CASSRLSDRYEQYF
cdr3_nt: TGTGCCAGCAGTCGACTGTCTGATCGTTACGAGCAGTACTTC

j_call: TRBJ2-2
d_call: -
clone_size: -
v_call: TRBV13
cdr3_aa: CASSRGRTGELFF
cdr3_nt: TGTGCCAGCAGCCGGGGACGCACCGGGGAGCTGTTTTTT

j_call: TRBJ1-1
d_call: -
clone_size: once
v_call: TRBV6-6
cdr3_aa: CASSQPAWGWGEAFF
cdr3_nt: TGTGCCAGCAGCCAACCCGCCTGGGGCTGGGGGGAAGCTTTCTTT

j_call: TRBJ1-1
d_call: TRBD1
clone_size: -
v_call: TRBV19
cdr3_aa: CASSRTGGLGMNTEAFF
cdr3_nt: TGTGCCAGTAGTCGTACAGGGGGCTTAGGGATGAACACTGAAGCTTTCTTT

j_call: TRBJ1-2
d_call: TRBD1
clone_size: -
v_call: TRBV11-2
cdr3_aa: CASRPNRGFYSGYTF
cdr3_nt: TGTGCCAGCAGGCCCAACAGGGGATTTTATAGTGGCTACACCTTC

j_call: TRBJ1-2
d_call: TRBD1
clone_size: -
v_call: TRBV5-1
cdr3_aa: CASSTTGVGYGYTF
cdr3_nt: TGCGCCAGCAGCACCACAGGGGTTGGATATGGCTACACCTTC

j_call: TRBJ1-1
d_call: -
clone_size: -
v_call: TRBV14
cdr3_aa: CASIGGQTEAFF
cdr3_nt: TGTGCCAGCATTGGGGGGCAGACTGAAGCTTTCTTT

j_call: TRBJ1-4
d_call: -
clone_size: -
v_call: TRBV9
cdr3_aa: CASSVTEGLNEKLFF
cdr3_nt: TGTGCCAGCAGCGTCACAGAGGGACTTAATGAAAAACTGTTTTTT

j_call: TRBJ1-1
d_call: TRBD1
clone_size: -
v_call: TRBV7-3
cdr3_aa: CASSHGTGGAEAFF
cdr3_nt: TGTGCCAGCAGCCACGGGACAGGGGGAGCTGAAGCTTTCTTT

j_call: TRBJ1-4
d_call: -
clone_size: -
v_call: TRBV5-1
cdr3_aa: CASSSTTEGEKLFF
cdr3_nt: TGCGCCAGCAGCTCGACAACCGAGGGTGAAAAACTGTTTTTT

j_call: TRBJ1-1
d_call: -
clone_size: -
v_call: TRBV29-1
cdr3_aa: CSVGGTVNTEAFF
cdr3_nt: TGCAGCGTTGGAGGGACGGTGAACACTGAAGCTTTCTTT

j_call: TRBJ1-2
d_call: -
clone_size: -
v_call: TRBV6-1
cdr3_aa: CASSEPGGGGYGYTF
cdr3_nt: TGTGCCAGCAGTGAACCTGGAGGGGGTGGCTATGGCTACACCTTC

j_call: TRBJ1-3
d_call: TRBD1
clone_size: once
v_call: TRBV13
cdr3_aa: CASSRTVGQGLFGNTIYF
cdr3_nt: TGTGCCAGCAGCAGAACAGTAGGACAGGGATTATTTGGAAACACCATATATTTT

j_call: TRBJ1-2
d_call: -
clone_size: -
v_call: TRBV9
cdr3_aa: CASSVGLANYGYTF
cdr3_nt: TGTGCCAGCAGCGTAGGACTGGCTAACTATGGCTACACCTTC

j_call: TRBJ2-2
d_call: -
clone_size: -
v_call: TRBV29-1
cdr3_aa: CSVEVGTGSKNTGELFF
cdr3_nt: TGCAGCGTTGAAGTAGGGACCGGGAGTAAGAACACCGGGGAGCTGTTTTTT

j_call: TRBJ2-3
d_call: -
clone_size: -
v_call: TRBV6-1
cdr3_aa: CASSFSPGVVGTQYF
cdr3_nt: TGTGCCAGCAGCTTTTCCCCAGGGGTGGTCGGTACGCAGTATTTT

j_call: TRBJ2-7
d_call: -
clone_size: -
v_call: TRBV19
cdr3_aa: CASSLGLTYEQYF
cdr3_nt: TGTGCCAGTAGTCTCGGACTTACATACGAGCAGTACTTC

j_call: TRBJ1-1
d_call: -
clone_size: -
v_call: TRBV18
cdr3_aa: CASSPTGMNTEAFF
cdr3_nt: TGTGCCAGCTCACCGACAGGCATGAACACTGAAGCTTTCTTT

j_call: TRBJ1-2
d_call: -
clone_size: -
v_call: TRBV6-1
cdr3_aa: CASSEGVRGYGYTF
cdr3_nt: TGTGCCAGCAGTGAAGGGGTCAGAGGCTATGGCTACACCTTC

j_call: TRBJ1-1
d_call: -
clone_size: few
v_call: TRBV29-1
cdr3_aa: CSVEDSWSNTEAFF
cdr3_nt: TGCAGCGTTGAAGATTCGTGGTCGAACACTGAAGCTTTCTTT

j_call: TRBJ1-2
d_call: -
clone_size: few
v_call: TRBV5-1
cdr3_aa: CASSFSRVGYGYTF
cdr3_nt: TGCGCCAGCAGCTTCAGCAGGGTAGGCTATGGCTACACCTTC

j_call: TRBJ1-2
d_call: TRBD1
clone_size: -
v_call: TRBV29-1
cdr3_aa: CSASTGNYGYTF
cdr3_nt: TGCAGCGCCTCGACAGGGAACTATGGCTACACCTTC

j_call: TRBJ1-5
d_call: TRBD1
clone_size: -
v_call: TRBV28
cdr3_aa: CASSLQGMDQPQHF
cdr3_nt: TGTGCCAGCAGCCTACAGGGGATGGATCAGCCCCAGCATTTT

j_call: TRBJ2-1
d_call: -
clone_size: -
v_call: TRBV9
cdr3_aa: CASSVEGLKRDEQFF
cdr3_nt: TGTGCCAGCAGCGTCGAGGGCCTCAAGCGCGATGAGCAGTTCTTC

j_call: TRBJ2-3
d_call: -
clone_size: -
v_call: TRBV19
cdr3_aa: CASSIDLPSTDTQYF
cdr3_nt: TGTGCCAGTAGTATAGATCTCCCTAGCACAGATACGCAGTATTTT

j_call: TRBJ2-3
d_call: -
clone_size: few
v_call: TRBV25-1
cdr3_aa: CASAWGDTQYF
cdr3_nt: TGTGCCAGCGCTTGGGGGGATACGCAGTATTTT

j_call: TRBJ1-5
d_call: -
clone_size: -
v_call: TRBV6-5
cdr3_aa: CASRMWGQPQHF
cdr3_nt: TGTGCCAGCCGGATGTGGGGGCAGCCCCAGCATTTT

j_call: TRBJ1-2
d_call: TRBD1
clone_size: few
v_call: TRBV4-2
cdr3_aa: CASSHGTGGDGYTF
cdr3_nt: TGTGCCAGCAGCCACGGGACAGGGGGGGATGGCTACACCTTC

j_call: TRBJ2-4
d_call: TRBD2
clone_size: -
v_call: TRBV13
cdr3_aa: CASSWAGENIQYF
cdr3_nt: TGTGCCAGCAGCTGGGCGGGAGAGAACATTCAGTACTTC

j_call: TRBJ2-3
d_call: TRBD2
clone_size: -
v_call: TRBV5-5
cdr3_aa: CASSLPLGGRAIDTQYF
cdr3_nt: TGTGCCAGCAGCTTGCCCCTGGGCGGGAGGGCGATAGATACGCAGTATTTT

j_call: TRBJ1-6
d_call: -
clone_size: -
v_call: TRBV6-1
cdr3_aa: CASRDYNSPLHF
cdr3_nt: TGTGCCAGCAGGGATTATAATTCACCCCTCCACTTT

j_call: TRBJ1-5
d_call: -
clone_size: -
v_call: TRBV4-3
cdr3_aa: CASSQVGGGQPQHF
cdr3_nt: TGCGCCAGCAGCCAAGTCGGGGGCGGTCAGCCCCAGCATTTT

j_call: TRBJ2-1
d_call: -
clone_size: -
v_call: TRBV11-3
cdr3_aa: CASSPRRDERQFF
cdr3_nt: TGTGCCAGCAGCCCGCGGCGAGATGAGCGGCAGTTCTTC

j_call: TRBJ1-6
d_call: -
clone_size: -
v_call: TRBV5-1
cdr3_aa: CASSSDTDGSPLHF
cdr3_nt: TGCGCCAGCAGCTCGGACACCGATGGTTCACCCCTCCACTTT

j_call: TRBJ2-7
d_call: -
clone_size: -
v_call: TRBV6-1
cdr3_aa: CASSEGRTYEQYF
cdr3_nt: TGTGCCAGCAGTGAGGGCCGGACCTACGAGCAGTACTTC

j_call: TRBJ2-7
d_call: TRBD1
clone_size: -
v_call: TRBV28
cdr3_aa: CASSLLLLRDRGLPYEQYF
cdr3_nt: TGTGCCAGCAGTTTATTACTTCTTCGGGACAGGGGGCTTCCCTACGAGCAGTACTTC

j_call: TRBJ2-7
d_call: -
clone_size: -
v_call: TRBV27
cdr3_aa: CASSPLTGSRAYEQYF
cdr3_nt: TGTGCCAGCAGTCCCCTGACGGGCTCGAGGGCCTACGAGCAGTACTTC

j_call: TRBJ2-7
d_call: -
clone_size: -
v_call: TRBV7-9
cdr3_aa: CASSLSFRASEQYF
cdr3_nt: TGTGCCAGCAGCTTATCATTTCGGGCGAGCGAGCAGTACTTC

j_call: TRBJ2-5
d_call: -
clone_size: -
v_call: TRBV11-1
cdr3_aa: CASSLVYRWGETQYF
cdr3_nt: TGTGCCAGCAGCTTAGTTTACAGATGGGGGGAGACCCAGTACTTC

j_call: TRBJ2-7
d_call: TRBD1
clone_size: few
v_call: TRBV11-2
cdr3_aa: CASSKTGPSYEQYF
cdr3_nt: TGTGCCAGCAGCAAGACAGGGCCCTCCTACGAGCAGTACTTC

j_call: TRBJ2-3
d_call: TRBD2
clone_size: -
v_call: TRBV29-1
cdr3_aa: CSVEREWGDTQYF
cdr3_nt: TGCAGCGTCGAGCGGGAGTGGGGAGATACGCAGTATTTT

j_call: TRBJ1-2
d_call: -
clone_size: few
v_call: TRBV2
cdr3_aa: CASRAPFRAGYTF
cdr3_nt: TGTGCCAGCAGGGCCCCTTTCAGGGCTGGCTACACCTTC

j_call: TRBJ1-1
d_call: -
clone_size: -
v_call: TRBV6-5
cdr3_aa: CASSPTAMNTEAFF
cdr3_nt: TGTGCCAGCAGTCCGACAGCTATGAACACTGAAGCTTTCTTT

j_call: TRBJ2-3
d_call: -
clone_size: -
v_call: TRBV11-2
cdr3_aa: CASSLLADTQYF
cdr3_nt: TGTGCCAGCAGCTTATTGGCAGATACGCAGTATTTT